This T cell receptor beta chain was sequenced during a study of tumor-infiltrating T cells and Merkel cell polyomavirus. Overall study: The T cells studied were KLL-specific CD8+ cells against Merkel polyomavirus. Chemotherapy, radiation and immunotherapies were given, not standardized across patients. Study-wide results and limits: Largely private KLL-specific TRB repertoires had one clonotype shared by two patients.

Turning to this clone: Its antigen is not known.

Immunohistochemistry showed robust Merkel cell polyomavirus Large T antigen staining in every patient's tumor. The assay was immunoSEQ multiplex PCR, and TCRdb's table has in-frame clones only and misses some. The table lists under 30,000 clones, about 90% of them singletons, with around 2.8% in the top ten. V was trimmed by 7 bases and J by 8 bases, leaving 12 bases between them. The CDR3 has 12 residues. In germline, CDR1 is MNHNS, CDR2 SASEGT. Sequences were obtained from lymph node tissue. The chain has TRBV6-1 and TRBJ2-1, with TRBD1 as a possible D gene (5 bases). The receptor's source is a man aged 45-65 years with Merkel cell carcinoma. The chain's CDR3 is CASTPGSHEQFF. CDR3 nucleotide sequence: TGTGCCAGCACTCCAGGGTCCCATGAGCAGTTCTTC.